Listed below are T cell receptor beta chains from one sample, sequenced in a study of Graves' ophthalmopathy and Graves' hyperthyroidism. TCRdb passed the multiplex PCR reads through MiXCR, listing each CDR3 protein once. The sample contains about 370,000 distinct CDR3 sequences, about 15% of which appear only once. Sequencing was performed on peripheral blood. These TCRs come from an adult woman with stable Graves' hyperthyroidism. Each CDR3 is given with its conserved first and last residue. Fields, in order: J gene, V gene, D gene, clone size, CDR3 length, CDR3 DNA, CDR3 protein. A D gene is named only where the DNA matches it firmly. Not every row has a clone size; where given, it reads once, few, many or a size class.

j_call: TRBJ2-7; v_call: TRBV28; d_call: TRBD1; clone_size: NA; cdr3_length: 15; cdr3_nt: TGTGCCAGCAGCTTCATGACAGGGGGCTGGTACGAGCAGTACTTC; cdr3_aa: CASSFMTGGWYEQYF
j_call: TRBJ2-1; v_call: TRBV6-5; d_call: NA; clone_size: few; cdr3_length: 13; cdr3_nt: TGTGCCAGCAGTTACTCTGCCGGGGGTGAGCAGTTCTTC; cdr3_aa: CASSYSAGGEQFF
j_call: TRBJ2-6; v_call: TRBV7-2; d_call: NA; clone_size: many; cdr3_length: 18; cdr3_nt: TGTGCCAGCAGCTTAGCGACAGGTTCTCGCTCTGGGGCCAACGTCCTGACTTTC; cdr3_aa: CASSLATGSRSGANVLTF
j_call: TRBJ2-5; v_call: TRBV7-6; d_call: TRBD2; clone_size: few; cdr3_length: 16; cdr3_nt: TGTGCCAGCAGCCAGGGACTAGCGGGAGGGCCGAAGACCCAGTACTTC; cdr3_aa: CASSQGLAGGPKTQYF
j_call: TRBJ2-7; v_call: TRBV27; d_call: NA; clone_size: many; cdr3_length: 15; cdr3_nt: TGTGCCAGCAGCCCCAGGGGATCTACGCCCTACGAGCAGTACTTC; cdr3_aa: CASSPRGSTPYEQYF
j_call: TRBJ2-7; v_call: TRBV28; d_call: TRBD1; clone_size: many; cdr3_length: 15; cdr3_nt: TGTGCCAGCAGTTTTTGGGAAGCAGGGGGCAACGAGCAGTACTTC; cdr3_aa: CASSFWEAGGNEQYF
j_call: TRBJ1-5; v_call: TRBV9; d_call: NA; clone_size: many; cdr3_length: 15; cdr3_nt: TGTGCCAGCAGCGTAGACGCCAGCTGGAATCAGCCCCAGCATTTT; cdr3_aa: CASSVDASWNQPQHF
j_call: TRBJ1-1; v_call: TRBV28; d_call: NA; clone_size: many; cdr3_length: 11; cdr3_nt: TGTGCCAGCAGTTTAACCACTGAAGCTTTCTTT; cdr3_aa: CASSLTTEAFF
j_call: TRBJ1-5; v_call: TRBV5-1; d_call: NA; clone_size: many; cdr3_length: 14; cdr3_nt: TGCGCCAGCAGCTTGGGGACAGTCAATCAGCCCCAGCATTTT; cdr3_aa: CASSLGTVNQPQHF
j_call: TRBJ2-7; v_call: TRBV2; d_call: NA; clone_size: NA; cdr3_length: 13; cdr3_nt: TGTGCCAGCAGTGGACAGGTACACTACGAGCAGTACTTC; cdr3_aa: CASSGQVHYEQYF
j_call: TRBJ1-2; v_call: TRBV12-3/TRBV12-4; d_call: NA; clone_size: few; cdr3_length: 11; cdr3_nt: TGTGCCAGTCGCGGGGGGGATGGCTACACCTTC; cdr3_aa: CASRGGDGYTF
j_call: TRBJ2-1; v_call: TRBV19; d_call: TRBD1; clone_size: NA; cdr3_length: 14; cdr3_nt: TGTGCCAGTAGTTCACTGACAGGGGGCTATGAGCAGTTCTTC; cdr3_aa: CASSSLTGGYEQFF
j_call: TRBJ2-2; v_call: TRBV5-1; d_call: TRBD1; clone_size: NA; cdr3_length: 15; cdr3_nt: TGCGCCAGCAGCCCGGACAGGACTCGCACCGGGGAGCTGTTTTTT; cdr3_aa: CASSPDRTRTGELFF
j_call: TRBJ2-2; v_call: TRBV29-1; d_call: NA; clone_size: many; cdr3_length: 16; cdr3_nt: TGCAGCGTTGCAGGGGCCCAAAATGATTACACCGGGGAGCTGTTTTTT; cdr3_aa: CSVAGAQNDYTGELFF
j_call: TRBJ1-2; v_call: TRBV5-1; d_call: NA; clone_size: many; cdr3_length: 14; cdr3_nt: TGCGCCAGCAGCACGGAAGGGCCCGACCTGGGCTACACCTTC; cdr3_aa: CASSTEGPDLGYTF
j_call: TRBJ2-2; v_call: TRBV7-8; d_call: NA; clone_size: NA; cdr3_length: 17; cdr3_nt: TGTGCCAGCAGTTACTACCACCGGGGGACGGGCACCGGGGAGCTGTTTTTT; cdr3_aa: CASSYYHRGTGTGELFF
j_call: TRBJ1-2; v_call: TRBV11-2; d_call: NA; clone_size: NA; cdr3_length: 13; cdr3_nt: TGTGCCAGCAGCCCCTTCGGGGGGTCTGGCTACACCTTC; cdr3_aa: CASSPFGGSGYTF
j_call: TRBJ2-7; v_call: TRBV9; d_call: TRBD2; clone_size: many; cdr3_length: 14; cdr3_nt: TGTGCCAGCAGCCCCCGACTAGCTCGGGACGAGCAGTACTTC; cdr3_aa: CASSPRLARDEQYF
j_call: TRBJ1-2; v_call: TRBV7-2; d_call: NA; clone_size: many; cdr3_length: 14; cdr3_nt: TGTGCCAGCAGCCCCGGACAGAACCCCTATGGCTACACCTTC; cdr3_aa: CASSPGQNPYGYTF
j_call: TRBJ1-1; v_call: TRBV5-1; d_call: NA; clone_size: NA; cdr3_length: 14; cdr3_nt: TGCGCCAGCAGCTTCTCTGACTCGAACACTGAAGCTTTCTTT; cdr3_aa: CASSFSDSNTEAFF
j_call: TRBJ1-1; v_call: TRBV29-1; d_call: TRBD1; clone_size: NA; cdr3_length: 14; cdr3_nt: TGCAGCGTTTGGGAGACAGGGGTGAACACTGAAGCTTTCTTT; cdr3_aa: CSVWETGVNTEAFF
j_call: TRBJ2-3; v_call: TRBV29-1; d_call: TRBD1; clone_size: few; cdr3_length: 13; cdr3_nt: TGCAGCGCTATGGACAGGGGAACAGATACGCAGTATTTT; cdr3_aa: CSAMDRGTDTQYF
j_call: TRBJ1-1; v_call: TRBV12-3/TRBV12-4; d_call: NA; clone_size: many; cdr3_length: 16; cdr3_nt: TGTGCCAGCAGCGTCAGGAGGGTGTGGGGGAACACTGAAGCTTTCTTT; cdr3_aa: CASSVRRVWGNTEAFF
j_call: TRBJ2-5; v_call: TRBV12-3/TRBV12-4; d_call: TRBD2; clone_size: many; cdr3_length: 16; cdr3_nt: TGTGCCAGCAAATGGATCGCGGGAGGGCCGGGGGAGACCCAGTACTTC; cdr3_aa: CASKWIAGGPGETQYF
j_call: TRBJ1-3; v_call: TRBV28; d_call: TRBD1; clone_size: many; cdr3_length: 15; cdr3_nt: TGTGCCAGCAGAAGGACAGGGGGTTCTGGAAACACCATATATTTT; cdr3_aa: CASRRTGGSGNTIYF
j_call: TRBJ2-7; v_call: TRBV12-3/TRBV12-4; d_call: TRBD2; clone_size: many; cdr3_length: 15; cdr3_nt: TGTGCCAGCAGTTTCGGGACTAGCGGTTCCTACGAGCAGTACTTC; cdr3_aa: CASSFGTSGSYEQYF
j_call: TRBJ2-5; v_call: TRBV3-1; d_call: NA; clone_size: many; cdr3_length: 14; cdr3_nt: TGTGCCAGCAGCCAAGATACCCCGGGGGAGACCCAGTACTTC; cdr3_aa: CASSQDTPGETQYF
j_call: TRBJ2-7; v_call: TRBV12-3/TRBV12-4; d_call: NA; clone_size: few; cdr3_length: 14; cdr3_nt: TGTGCCAGCAGTTTTGGCGACAGGACTTACGAGCAGTACTTC; cdr3_aa: CASSFGDRTYEQYF
j_call: TRBJ2-2; v_call: TRBV4-2; d_call: NA; clone_size: NA; cdr3_length: 18; cdr3_nt: TGTGCCAGCAGCAAACCAGGAGGACGAGGGGGATTTAGCGGGGAGCTGTTTTTT; cdr3_aa: CASSKPGGRGGFSGELFF
j_call: TRBJ2-5; v_call: TRBV2; d_call: TRBD1; clone_size: many; cdr3_length: 13; cdr3_nt: TGTGCCAGCAGAAGGACAGGGGTTGAGACCCAGTACTTC; cdr3_aa: CASRRTGVETQYF
j_call: TRBJ2-7; v_call: TRBV12-3/TRBV12-4; d_call: NA; clone_size: many; cdr3_length: 11; cdr3_nt: TGTGCCAGCAGGAGACAATACGAGCAGTACTTC; cdr3_aa: CASRRQYEQYF
j_call: TRBJ1-1; v_call: TRBV20-1; d_call: NA; clone_size: NA; cdr3_length: 15; cdr3_nt: TGCAGTGCTAGAGAGGGGGTCGTAATGAACACTGAAGCTTTCTTT; cdr3_aa: CSAREGVVMNTEAFF
j_call: TRBJ2-7; v_call: TRBV6-4; d_call: TRBD2; clone_size: many; cdr3_length: 20; cdr3_nt: TGTGCCAGCAGGCCTTATATCCAGGGCTGGAGGACTAGCCCTCCCTACGAGCAGTACTTC; cdr3_aa: CASRPYIQGWRTSPPYEQYF
j_call: TRBJ1-6; v_call: TRBV2; d_call: NA; clone_size: many; cdr3_length: 13; cdr3_nt: TGTGCCAGCAGTAGCGGTTATAATTCACCCCTCCACTTT; cdr3_aa: CASSSGYNSPLHF
j_call: TRBJ2-7; v_call: TRBV20-1; d_call: TRBD2; clone_size: many; cdr3_length: 11; cdr3_nt: TGCAGTGCTAGAACAAAGAGGGAGGGGCACTTC; cdr3_aa: CSARTKREGHF
j_call: TRBJ2-3; v_call: TRBV6-1; d_call: NA; clone_size: many; cdr3_length: 15; cdr3_nt: TGTGCCAGCAGTGGACGGACTGGCCCCACAGATACGCAGTATTTT; cdr3_aa: CASSGRTGPTDTQYF
j_call: TRBJ2-5; v_call: TRBV12-3/TRBV12-4; d_call: TRBD2; clone_size: NA; cdr3_length: 15; cdr3_nt: TGTGCCAGCAGTTTCGGAGCGGGACTGCAAGAGACCCAGTACTTC; cdr3_aa: CASSFGAGLQETQYF
j_call: TRBJ1-5; v_call: TRBV4-1; d_call: TRBD1; clone_size: NA; cdr3_length: 16; cdr3_nt: TGCGCCAGCAGCCCAGGACCGGGACAGGGGAGTCAGCCCCAGCATTTT; cdr3_aa: CASSPGPGQGSQPQHF
j_call: TRBJ1-6; v_call: TRBV11-3; d_call: NA; clone_size: many; cdr3_length: 15; cdr3_nt: TGTGCCCCCCCAACGAGACCGCGGGGGAGTTCACCCCTCCACTTT; cdr3_aa: CAPPTRPRGSSPLHF
j_call: TRBJ1-1; v_call: TRBV20-1; d_call: NA; clone_size: few; cdr3_length: 13; cdr3_nt: TGCAGTGCTAGGGGGGCCAGGGATACTGAAGCTTTCTTT; cdr3_aa: CSARGARDTEAFF